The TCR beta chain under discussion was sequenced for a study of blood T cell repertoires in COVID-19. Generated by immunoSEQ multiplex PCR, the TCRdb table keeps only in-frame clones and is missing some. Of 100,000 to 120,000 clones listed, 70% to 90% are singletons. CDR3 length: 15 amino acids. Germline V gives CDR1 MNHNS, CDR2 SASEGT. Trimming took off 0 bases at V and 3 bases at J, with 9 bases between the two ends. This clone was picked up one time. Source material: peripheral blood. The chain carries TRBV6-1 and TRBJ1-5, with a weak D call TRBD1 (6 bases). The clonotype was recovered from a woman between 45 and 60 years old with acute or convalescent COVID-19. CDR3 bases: TGTGCCAGCAGTGAAGCGGCAGGGGCCAATCAGCCCCAGCATTTT. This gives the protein CASSEAAGANQPQHF.